This T cell receptor (beta chain) stems from a study of T cells in severe cutaneous drug reactions (dated by TCRdb to about 2019). Regarding the study in general: Patients were recruited between about 2011 and 2018 from Taiwan, Thailand and a European registry network. Bulk TCR sequencing was combined with single-cell sequencing, quantitative PCR validation, functional assays and transgenic mouse experiments. Only patients with a probable or definite SJS/TEN or DRESS diagnosis by RegiSCAR criteria were enrolled. The Naranjo algorithm and the ALDEN drug causality algorithm were used to identify the culprit drug. The libraries were made with iRepertoire multiplex PCR, and the authors referred to a comparison in which iRepertoire and 5' RACE methods, with or without UMI, captured abundant clonotypes to a similar degree. Biological samples, such as blister fluids/cells and PBMC, were collected from patients during the acute or recovery stage. Study-level results and caveats: A strong increase in TRBV12-4 usage was observed in CBZ-SJS/TEN patients, with averages of about 32% in blister cells and about 5% in PBMC. Although undetectable or scarce in tolerant-control and healthy-donor PBMC, a public TCRbeta CDR3 was found in all seven CBZ-SJS/TEN blister samples, at a mean of approximately 14%. Whether the public TCR generalizes to SJS/TEN caused by other drugs was noted by the authors as still needing further study.

Note on this clonotype: Its antigen is still unknown.

CDR3 length: 15 amino acids, cysteine to phenylalanine. DNA is not recorded here. For CDR1 and CDR2, the germline V gene (reference sequence) lists MNHEY and SMNVEV. Sequenced donors were patients with carbamazepine-induced Stevens-Johnson syndrome or toxic epidermal necrolysis (CBZ-SJS/TEN). Peripheral blood repertoires came from CBZ-SJS/TEN patients of Han Chinese (about 5) and European (six) origin. To search for drug-specific clonotypes, the T cell receptor repertoires of patients with drug-induced severe cutaneous adverse reactions were profiled by next-generation sequencing. RNA was isolated either from blister cells of skin lesions or from peripheral blood mononuclear cells. For both bulk and single-cell sequencing, libraries were prepared with the iRepertoire multiplex PCR system and TCR subtype-specific primers. Multiplex PCR with primers aimed at the V, D and J gene regions produced the bulk TCR beta libraries. Each sample contributed roughly 85-550 ng of RNA as input for preparing the bulk TCR library. Bulk TCR beta amplicons were sequenced on an Illumina MiSeq. On the study's bioinformatics: Sample misassignments and low-quality sequencing reads were removed through quality control steps. The amino acids lying between the V-gene Y[YFLI]C motif and the J-segment [FW]GXGT motif were defined as CDR3. TRBV and TRBJ gene assignments and CDR3 clonotypes followed the IMGT database. For each sample, TRBV expression was normalized against the mean for the same gene in PBMC from 40 to 55 healthy donors. Reads reprocessed by TCRdb are summarized as one entry per CDR3 protein sequence, and DNA is absent. These V and J calls are TCRdb output, not the study's own analysis. This sample's table carries 20,000 to 25,000 distinct CDR3 sequences. The ten largest account for around 7% of the sample.

Input material: PBMCs. The TCR originated in a human donor with toxic epidermal necrolysis, a severe cutaneous drug reaction. This chain joins TRBV27 to TRBJ1-2. The CDR3 reads as follows: CASSFGGGTEYGYTF.